This T cell receptor beta chain was observed in a study of vaccination effects on CD4 cells after COVID-19. Profiled with immunoSEQ multiplex PCR; TCRdb holds only in-frame clones, not every one. The table records 9,500 to 13,000 clones, 65% to 75% of them present only once. V lost 1 base, J lost 0 bases, and 0 bases stayed unmatched. The germline gives CDR1 LNHDA, CDR2 SQIVND (reference sequence). The CDR3 is made up of 16 amino acids. Study-wide results and limits: Cross-reactivity with common cold coronaviruses was shown by only 1 of 255 vaccine-induced clones in healthy vaccinees.

As regards this clone: What it binds is not known.

With the ViraFEST assay, the study expanded antigen-specific CD4+ T cells using viral peptide pools, then sequenced them. Researchers isolated CD4+ T cells once roughly ten days of culture had elapsed. A density of approximately 2 million PBMC per well was used; these cells were cultured with around 10 IU/ml IL-2 and roughly 9.5 ug/ml peptides. Half-medium exchanges with IL-2 medium took place on days 3 and 7. This clonotype was sampled from a human donor who received a COVID-19 vaccine. Sequenced material: CD4+ T cells from PBMCs cultured with HCoV-229E spike peptides, taken before COVID-19 vaccination. This sequence joins TRBV19 and TRBJ2-1; 10 bases are shared with TRBD2. The CDR3 reads CASSIGTSGSYNEQFF. The CDR3 region has the DNA TGTGCCAGTAGTATAGGGACTAGCGGCTCCTACAATGAGCAGTTCTTC.